The 18 T cell receptor beta chains below come from one sample, sequenced in a study of early T cells in non-severe SARS-CoV-2 infection. One entry per CDR3 protein, called by TCRdb with MiXCR from the 5' RACE reads. Of approximately 30,000 distinct CDR3 sequences in the sample, around 6% were seen once. The sample was whole blood. The source of these receptors is an adult who was a healthcare worker with PCR-confirmed SARS-CoV-2 infection or an uninfected control (not recorded which).

This clonotype was detected only a few times. The rearrangement uses TRBV5-6 and TRBJ2-7; D gene uncertain. This CDR3 is 14 amino acids long. Germline V lookup: CDR1 SGHDT, CDR2 YYEEEE. V was cut by 4 bases and J by 0 bases, with 11 bases left in between. The CDR3: CASSGGPSSYEQYF. The CDR3 bases are TGTGCCAGCAGCGGCGGCCCGAGCTCCTACGAGCAGTACTTC. The full variable domain, completed using reference TRBV5-6 and TRBJ2-7, is DAGVTQSPTHLIKTRGQQVTLRCSPKSGHDTVSWYQQALGQGPQFIFQYYEEEERQRGNFPDRFSGHQFPNYSSELNVNALLLGDSALYLCASSGGPSSYEQYFGPGTRLTVT.

This clonotype was counted many times. The chain is built from TRBV7-9 and TRBJ1-6; 8 bases map to TRBD1. The J segment lost 4 bases and the V segment lost 2 bases, leaving 1 base of the junction unmatched. CDR1 is SEHNR, CDR2 FQNEAQ, per germline (reference sequence). CDR3 length equals 15 residues. CDR3 sequence: CASSLRTGYNSPLHF. The CDR3 coding sequence is TGTGCCAGCAGCTTAAGGACAGGGTATAATTCACCCCTCCACTTT.

The chain joins TRBV12-3 or TRBV12-4 to TRBJ2-2, with D tentatively TRBD2 (5 bases). The V end lost 2 bases, the J end lost 2 bases, and 12 bases lay between the germline ends. CDR3 length: 16 residues. The CDR3 bases are TGTGCCAGCAGTTTAAGGCTAGCCACTAACACCGGGGAGCTGTTTTTT. Translating gives CASSLRLATNTGELFF.

This clonotype was counted at least ten times. CDR3 loop: CASSSGTSGSVEPQETQYF. CDR3 coding DNA: TGTGCCAGCAGTTCCGGGACTAGCGGGAGCGTAGAGCCCCAAGAGACCCAGTACTTC. The rearrangement uses TRBV28 and TRBJ2-5; 14 nucleotides match TRBD2. This CDR3 spans 19 amino acids. Trimming cost V 4 bases and J 1 base; bases outside gene matches: 11. Per germline, CDR1 MDHEN and CDR2 SYDVKM. The entire variable domain, with the rest obtained from reference TRBV28 and TRBJ2-5, is as follows: DVKVTQSSRYLVKRTGEKVFLECVQDMDHENMFWYRQDPGLGLRLIYFSYDVKMKEKGDIPEGYSVSREKKERFSLILESASTNQTSMYLCASSSGTSGSVEPQETQYFGPGTRLLVL.

This clonotype has more than one count but fewer than ten. The CDR3 sequence: CASSWGQGKETQYF. CDR3 nucleotides: TGTGCCAGCTCTTGGGGGCAGGGTAAGGAGACCCAGTACTTC. J is TRBJ2-5 and V is TRBV6-1, with D maybe TRBD1 (6 bases). The CDR3 is 14 residues long. The V and J ends lost 8 bases and 5 bases respectively, with 18 bases between them. The germline V gene has CDR1 MNHNS and CDR2 SASEGT.

This clonotype was picked up many times. The rearrangement joins TRBV4-1 to TRBJ2-3; D is unclear. CDR1 is MGHRA, CDR2 YSYEKL, per germline. The ends were cut back, 4 bases at V and 3 bases at J, with 11 bases in the middle. This CDR3 is 14 amino acids long. The CDR3 loop is CASSRGVVTDTQYF. CDR3 sequence (DNA): TGCGCCAGCAGCCGAGGTGTTGTTACAGATACGCAGTATTTT.

The table lists this clonotype with a few counts. The chain couples TRBV12-3 or TRBV12-4 to TRBJ2-1; D not resolved. The V end lost 3 bases, the J end lost 4 bases, and 7 bases lay between the germline ends. The CDR3 spans 13 residues. The CDR3 spells CASSLVRYNEQFF. The DNA of the CDR3 is TGTGCCAGCAGTTTGGTTAGGTACAATGAGCAGTTCTTC.

By sample fraction, this clonotype is medium-sized. The V gene is TRBV30, the J gene TRBJ2-5, with 7 bases that match TRBD2. The CDR3 runs 15 residues. V shed 1 base and J 3 bases; nucleotides not matched to a gene: 8. The germline gives CDR1 GTSNPN, CDR2 SVGIG (reference sequence). As DNA, the CDR3 is TGTGCCTGGAGTGACCCCCTCACTAGCGAAGAGACCCAGTACTTC. This sequence encodes CAWSDPLTSEETQYF.

This clonotype was seen repeatedly, ten times or more. The chain has TRBV7-3 and TRBJ2-1, with D perhaps matching TRBD2 (6 bases). Germline assignment: CDR1 SGHTA and CDR2 FQGTGA. This CDR3 contains 14 residues. The V and J ends lost 2 bases and 1 base respectively, with 6 bases between them. The chain's CDR3 is CASSLRGSYNEQFF. The CDR3 coding sequence is TGTGCCAGCAGCTTACGGGGGTCCTACAATGAGCAGTTCTTC. Drawing the rest from reference TRBV7-3 and TRBJ2-1, the complete variable domain is GAGVSQTPSNKVTEKGKYVELRCDPISGHTALYWYRQSLGQGPEFLIYFQGTGAADDSGLPNDRFFAVRPEGSVSTLKIQRTERGDSAVYLCASSLRGSYNEQFFGPGTRLTVL.

This clonotype has at least ten counts. V and J are TRBV19 and TRBJ2-1, with D uncertain. V lost 7 bases and J 2 bases, leaving 9 bases between the germline ends. The CDR3 is 13 amino acids. Germline V CDR1 and CDR2: LNHDA, SQIVND (reference sequence). CDR3 in DNA: TGTGCCAGTACCACGGGTACCTACAATGAGCAGTTCTTC. Translating gives CASTTGTYNEQFF.

This clonotype was detected ten times or more. J is TRBJ2-7 and V is TRBV12-3 or TRBV12-4; weak D call: TRBD2 (5 bases). This CDR3 spans 11 amino acids. The germline V and J ends were trimmed by 5 bases and 3 bases, with 5 bases remaining between them. This chain's CDR3 is CASSRGYEQYF. In nucleotides, the CDR3 is TGTGCCAGCAGTCGGGGCTACGAGCAGTACTTC.

The table lists this clonotype with many counts. The chain links TRBV30 to TRBJ2-7, with a weak D call TRBD1 (6 bases). The CDR3 covers 14 residues. CDR1 is GTSNPN and CDR2 is SVGIG in the germline V gene (reference sequence). Trimming cost V 3 bases and J 5 bases, with 17 bases left between them. CDR3 in amino acids: CAWSPTGPWDEQYF. CDR3 bases: TGTGCCTGGAGCCCGACAGGTCCTTGGGACGAGCAGTACTTC. The whole variable domain, filled in from reference TRBV30 and TRBJ2-7, reads SQTIHQWPATLVQPVGSPLSLECTVEGTSNPNLYWYRQAAGRGLQLLFYSVGIGQISSEVPQNLSASRPQDRQFILSSKKLLLSDSGFYLCAWSPTGPWDEQYFGPGTRLTVT.

This clonotype has ten or more counts. The J gene is TRBJ2-1, the V gene TRBV20-1; 16 nucleotides line up with TRBD2. The J segment lost 8 bases and the V segment lost 3 bases, leaving 19 bases of the junction unmatched. Germline V gene data show CDR1 as DFQATT and CDR2 as SNEGSKA (reference sequence). The CDR3 runs to 20 residues. CDR3 residues: CSARGPGLAGGPLVFYEQFF. The CDR3 coding sequence is TGCAGTGCTAGGGGCCCGGGACTAGCGGGAGGGCCTTTAGTCTTTTATGAGCAGTTCTTC.

This clonotype was counted only a few times. The chain combines TRBV7-3 with TRBJ2-1; D possibly corresponds to TRBD2 (6 bases). This CDR3 region has 14 residues. Germline assignment: CDR1 SGHTA and CDR2 FQGTGA. The V and J ends lost 1 base and 6 bases respectively, with 10 bases between them. The CDR3 coding sequence is TGTGCCAGCAGCTTAAGCCCGACTAGCAATGAGCAGTTCTTC. The encoded protein is CASSLSPTSNEQFF.

For this clonotype: This may arise from a read error, as a much more abundant clone is one base away. V gene TRBV5-6 combines with J gene TRBJ1-2; no firm D call. Germline V gene sequence: CDR1 SGHDT, CDR2 YYEEEE. This CDR3 has 14 amino acids. V was trimmed by 0 bases and J by 4 bases, leaving 10 bases between them. The CDR3 loop is CASSLGQGGYGYTF. Written as DNA, the CDR3 is TGTGCCAGCAGCTTGGGCCAAGGAGGCTATGGCTACACCTTC.

By sample share, this clonotype is medium-sized. V is TRBV12-3 or TRBV12-4 and J is TRBJ2-1; D ambiguous. This CDR3 has 11 amino acids. V was clipped by 2 bases and J by 14 bases, with 10 bases between them. The CDR3 region has the DNA TGTGCCAGCAGTTTAAAGGGTTGGAAGTTCTTC. Its translation is CASSLKGWKFF.

This clonotype has ten or more counts. V is TRBV29-1 and J is TRBJ2-5; D gene uncertain. Trimming stripped 0 bases from V and 5 bases from J, with 10 bases between. This CDR3 comprises 13 residues. Germline V gene lookup returns CDR1 SQVTM and CDR2 ANQGSEA. This CDR3 reads CSVEEQLDETQYF. In DNA, the CDR3 is TGCAGCGTTGAAGAACAGCTTGACGAGACCCAGTACTTC.

The V call is TRBV11-2, the J call TRBJ2-5, with a weak D call TRBD2 (7 bases). CDR3 length equals 15 residues. V lost 5 bases and J lost 5, with 18 bases in between. CDR1 is SGHAT, CDR2 FQNNGV, per germline. The chain's CDR3 is CASSPLRGAAETQYF. The CDR3 DNA follows: TGTGCCAGCAGCCCTCTCCGGGGGGCCGCGGAGACCCAGTACTTC.